This T cell receptor (beta chain) was observed in a study of T cell changes during pregnancy in multiple sclerosis (dated by TCRdb to the late 2010s). General notes on the study: Changes in the T cell repertoire over the course of pregnancy were examined in this study in women with multiple sclerosis.

A word on this clone: Which antigen it targets is not known. The input lacks base qualities; no much larger clone sits a single base away.

Receptors were amplified or captured by the immunoSEQ multiplex PCR assay. TCRdb took over this immuneACCESS table, retaining in-frame rearrangements with V and J assigned. Such tables are incomplete; in checked studies, under half of the missing clones stem from an unresolved V gene, and the remainder is unexplained. A total of 45,000 to 65,000 clones appear in this sample, about 93% of them only once. Jointly, the top ten make up about 2.5% of the sample. The source is a female donor with multiple sclerosis, enrolled in a pregnancy study. Sequenced here: CD8+ T cells from peripheral blood mononuclear cells, sampled in the third trimester of pregnancy.

The CDR3 is CASSYGGAPYEQYF. The nucleotides read TGTGCCAGCAGTTACGGAGGGGCACCCTACGAGCAGTACTTC. The chain employs TRBV6-5 and TRBJ2-7; matching of 6 bases hints at TRBD2 as the D gene. The junction shows trimming of 2 bases on V and 2 bases on J, plus 10 bases between the germline ends. The germline V gene supplies CDR1 MNHEY and CDR2 SVGAGI. The CDR3, cysteine through phenylalanine, is 14 amino acids long. Just the 42-base CDR3 DNA is kept, in frame starting at base 1.